Listed below are T cell receptor beta chains from one sample, sequenced in a study of Graves' ophthalmopathy and Graves' hyperthyroidism. A single record per CDR3 protein comes from TCRdb applying MiXCR to the multiplex PCR reads. The data hold 450,000 or so distinct CDR3 sequences, with 14% observed a single time. Input material: blood. Receptor source: a woman aged 25-40 years with Graves' ophthalmopathy. Both conserved end residues are trimmed from each CDR3. Fields, in order: J gene, V gene, CDR3 protein.

TRBJ1-1	TRBV6-1	ASSATVYLNTEAF
TRBJ1-3	TRBV18	ASSPGGFSGNTIY
TRBJ2-3	TRBV7-2	ASARGANTDTQY
TRBJ1-1	TRBV12-3/TRBV12-4	ASSYLDGHEAF
TRBJ2-7	TRBV11-2	ASSSQARDSRYEQY
TRBJ2-3	TRBV11-2	ASSSGTDTQY
TRBJ2-5	TRBV11-2	ASSSSPQETQY
TRBJ2-7	TRBV6-2/TRBV6-3	ASSLLQEEQY
TRBJ2-5	TRBV10-3	AISGAGGGQETQY
TRBJ2-7	TRBV12-3/TRBV12-4	ASTQRGSSYEQY
TRBJ2-7	TRBV2	ASSEFGSVDEQY
TRBJ2-5	TRBV20-1	SARVPTTGGRRETQY
TRBJ2-5	TRBV5-1	ASSLGASGSTETQY
TRBJ1-2	TRBV27	ASSSFGQGGYGYT
TRBJ1-1	TRBV3-1	ASSHQGGTF
TRBJ1-2	TRBV12-3/TRBV12-4	ASSSTQGWYGYT
TRBJ2-5	TRBV11-2	ASSPRTSGGPDGTQY
TRBJ2-7	TRBV28	ASARTRTGGVAGTYEQY
TRBJ2-7	TRBV13	ASSRGAEIPYEQY
TRBJ1-1	TRBV6-5	ASSNRLGSEAF
TRBJ1-5	TRBV5-5	ASSLSQGDQPQH
TRBJ1-6	TRBV19	ASSIDFSYNSPLH
TRBJ1-6	TRBV2	ASSGPVMNSPLH
TRBJ1-2	TRBV5-1	ASSIATGGRDGYT
TRBJ1-1	TRBV13	ASSHTPYIVWSGGTDTEAF
TRBJ2-5	TRBV5-1	ASSWGNRGASQETQY
TRBJ1-1	TRBV28	ASSLYPGTASNTEAF
TRBJ2-2	TRBV10-2	ASGVSGQGDTGELF
TRBJ2-2	TRBV30	AWSVRWEQF
TRBJ2-5	TRBV30	AWSFRQGETQY
TRBJ2-2	TRBV12-3/TRBV12-4	ASSSLPNTGELF
TRBJ1-2	TRBV18	ASSPQSTGNYGYT
TRBJ2-5	TRBV29-1	SVNKWPGGETQY
TRBJ1-2	TRBV12-3/TRBV12-4	ASSTNYGYT
TRBJ2-2	TRBV30	AWRRQGGDTGELF
TRBJ1-5	TRBV2	ASSVRQVHNQPQH
TRBJ2-5	TRBV7-2	ASSRRGTETQY
TRBJ2-7	TRBV28	ASSSRRDAGYEQY
TRBJ1-5	TRBV4-1	ASSRSVGPNQPQH
TRBJ2-1	TRBV7-2	ASSTSPRTGSYNEQF
TRBJ2-7	TRBV5-1	ASSFRSNSYEQY
TRBJ2-7	TRBV9	ASSPAGTASYEQY
TRBJ1-1	TRBV5-4	ASSPRTSAGTEAF
TRBJ2-5	TRBV5-6	ASSLDPRARGETQY
TRBJ2-5	TRBV27	ASSSYNLGGGEETQY
TRBJ2-5	TRBV28	ASSPRGRIAETQY
TRBJ1-6	TRBV27	ASRDWTDNSPLH
TRBJ2-7	TRBV6-5	ASSFRLAGGPYEQY
TRBJ1-1	TRBV18	ASSNQENTEAF
TRBJ1-5	TRBV12-3/TRBV12-4	ASNKLGSAQH
TRBJ1-1	TRBV12-3/TRBV12-4	ASSLVGQTRGTEAF
TRBJ2-2	TRBV3-1	ASSQETGNTGELF
TRBJ1-3	TRBV15	ATSRDTLLRRPGNTIY
TRBJ1-5	TRBV6-1	ASSAGEAAQPQH
TRBJ1-5	TRBV28	ASTGFLSNQPQH
TRBJ1-2	TRBV6-2/TRBV6-3	ASWTGGNYGYT
TRBJ1-1	TRBV20-1	SARELRWGTEAF
TRBJ1-1	TRBV9	ATSSGMNTEAF
TRBJ1-1	TRBV12-3/TRBV12-4	ASSLFGRSISNTDAF
TRBJ1-1	TRBV12-5	ASGLVHGTGSPFTEAF